Presented here are 32 T cell receptor beta chains from one specimen sequenced in a study of shared clonotypes between healthy human individuals. Profiled with immunoSEQ multiplex PCR; TCRdb holds only in-frame clones, not every one. The sample yields some 2.1 million clones, roughly 95% seen once. The material sequenced was naive CD4+ T cells sorted from blood. Regarding subset: CD45RA+ positively selected. The receptors here all came from a man younger than 30 in good health.

As to this clone: This sample includes further DNA sequences coding for the same CDR3. The rearrangement joins TRBV28 to TRBJ1-3; D possibly corresponds to TRBD1 (5 bases). There are 15 residues in the CDR3. The V and J ends lost 5 bases and 2 bases respectively, with 13 bases between them. Per the germline V gene, CDR1 is MDHEN and CDR2 is SYDVKM. CDR3 in amino acids: CASSSPGGAGNTIYF. The CDR3 bases are TGTGCCAGCAGTAGCCCGGGGGGGGCTGGAAACACCATATATTTT. Full variable domain (remainder filled in from reference TRBV28 and TRBJ1-3): DVKVTQSSRYLVKRTGEKVFLECVQDMDHENMFWYRQDPGLGLRLIYFSYDVKMKEKGDIPEGYSVSREKKERFSLILESASTNQTSMYLCASSSPGGAGNTIYFGEGSWLTVV.

V is TRBV12-2 and J is TRBJ1-1. TRBV12-2 is assigned pseudogene status. The length of the CDR3 is 12 residues. The CDR3 is CASRLLGTEAFF. CDR3 DNA sequence: TGTGCAAGTCGCTTACTTGGCACTGAAGCTTTCTTT.

The CDR3: CASSFPGQGKQIGRREQFF. The DNA for the CDR3 is TGCGCCAGCAGCTTCCCTGGACAGGGCAAACAAATCGGTCGTCGGGAGCAGTTCTTC. J is TRBJ2-1 and V is TRBV5-1; 8 nucleotides match TRBD1. Germline CDR1 is SGHRS and CDR2 is YFSETQ. With 2 bases clipped from V and 10 bases from J, the junction kept 23 bases outside the gene matches. CDR3 length: 19 amino acids.

The J gene is TRBJ1-3, the V gene TRBV4-1; 8 bases are a match to TRBD1. Unmatched junction bases numbered 6, after V lost 2 bases and J lost 0 bases. The CDR3 runs to 17 residues. The germline CDR1 and CDR2 sequences are MGHRA and YSYEKL. CDR3 in amino acids: CASSQSSTGGSGNTIYF. CDR3 sequence (DNA): TGCGCCAGCAGCCAATCCTCCACAGGGGGCTCTGGAAACACCATATATTTT.

The rearrangement links TRBV29-1 to TRBJ2-3, with TRBD1 identical over 7 bases. Per germline, CDR1 SQVTM and CDR2 ANQGSEA. J gave up 5 bases and V 3 bases, and 2 bases lay outside the gene matches. The CDR3 length is 12 residues. The CDR3 DNA reads as TGCAGCGTTGAGGGGGACAGAGATACGCAGTATTTT. Protein: CSVEGDRDTQYF.

The chain carries TRBV18 and TRBJ1-6; D gene unclear. V was clipped by 3 bases and J by 0 bases, with 12 bases between them. Germline V gene data show CDR1 as KGHSH and CDR2 as LQKENI. CDR3 length: 17 amino acids. CDR3 DNA sequence: TGTGCCAGCTCACCTCGACACGGTGACTCCTATAATTCACCCCTCCACTTT. Amino acids: CASSPRHGDSYNSPLHF. The full variable domain, rest sourced from reference TRBV18 and TRBJ1-6, is NAGVMQNPRHLVRRRGQEARLRCSPMKGHSHVYWYRQLPEEGLKFMVYLQKENIIDESGMPKERFSAEFPKEGPSILRIQQVVRGDSAAYFCASSPRHGDSYNSPLHFGNGTRLTVT.

The chain combines TRBV4-1 with TRBJ2-3; D is tentatively TRBD1 or TRBD2 (6 bases each). The length of the CDR3 is 17 residues. Trimming cost V 0 bases and J 0 bases, with 13 bases left between them. Germline values: CDR1 MGHRA, CDR2 YSYEKL. Here the CDR3 DNA reads TGCGCCAGCAGCCAAGAGGGGGGCTCCGTTAGCACAGATACGCAGTATTTT. It codes for CASSQEGGSVSTDTQYF.

The chain couples TRBV25-1 to TRBJ1-1; 10 bases map to TRBD1. V lost 8 bases to trimming and J lost 4 bases; unmatched junction nucleotides: 7. The CDR3 consists of 14 residues. Germline loops: CDR1 MGHDK, CDR2 SYGVNS. This CDR3 reads CASRDRGGGTEAFF. As DNA, the CDR3 is TGTGCCAGCCGGGACAGGGGCGGTGGCACTGAAGCTTTCTTT. Based on the CDR3 plus reference TRBV25-1 and TRBJ1-1, the full variable domain is EADIYQTPRYLVIGTGKKITLECSQTMGHDKMYWYQQDPGMELHLIHYSYGVNSTEKGDLSSESTVSRIRTEHFPLTLESARPSHTSQYLCASRDRGGGTEAFFGQGTRLTVV.

The rearrangement links TRBV7-9 to TRBJ2-1, with 7 bases identical to TRBD1. This CDR3 is 15 amino acids long. The germline V gene encodes CDR1 SEHNR and CDR2 FQNEAQ (reference sequence). V was pared by 1 base and J by 16 bases, with 16 bases of the junction left unmatched. This CDR3 reads CASSLDLTGAKGKFF. The CDR3, as DNA: TGTGCCAGCAGCTTAGATCTTACAGGGGCTAAGGGAAAATTCTTC.

This chain joins TRBV19 and TRBJ2-2, with a weak D call TRBD1 (6 bases). Trimming removed 8 bases at V and 5 bases at J, with 15 bases between. Germline assignment: CDR1 LNHDA and CDR2 SQIVND (reference sequence). This CDR3 is built from 14 residues. CDR3 residues: CASRGQHSTGELFF. CDR3 DNA: TGTGCCAGTCGTGGACAGCACAGTACCGGGGAGCTGTTTTTT.

The V and J genes are TRBV4-2 and TRBJ2-1, with D possibly TRBD1 on 6 matching bases. Trimming took off 0 bases at V and 3 bases at J, with 9 bases between the two ends. Germline V lookup: CDR1 LGHNA, CDR2 YNFKEQ. The CDR3 has 15 residues. Here the CDR3 reads CASSQDRGFYNEQFF. The CDR3 nucleotides read TGTGCCAGCAGCCAAGATAGGGGGTTCTACAATGAGCAGTTCTTC.

This clone appeared once. The V and J genes are TRBV10-3 and TRBJ2-7; D is perhaps TRBD2 (6 bases). V was trimmed by 8 bases and J by 2 bases, leaving 13 bases between them. The CDR3 totals 13 residues. Looked up from germline, CDR1 is ENHRY and CDR2 is SYGVKD. CDR3 DNA: TGTGCCATCTCGCGGGACGAGACCTACGAGCAGTACTTC. It encodes CAISRDETYEQYF.

The chain uses TRBV28 and TRBJ2-1; D is undetermined. The CDR3 runs 12 residues. Trimming cost V 2 bases and J 8 bases, with 7 bases left between them. Germline assignment: CDR1 MDHEN and CDR2 SYDVKM. Here the CDR3 reads CASSLNGYEQFF. The CDR3 DNA reads as TGTGCCAGCAGTTTAAACGGTTATGAGCAGTTCTTC.

The V call is TRBV5-4, the J call TRBJ1-1, with D tentatively TRBD1 (5 bases). Germline lookup yields CDR1 SGHNT and CDR2 YYREEE (reference sequence). V lost 1 base to trimming and J lost 9 bases, with 19 bases between them. The CDR3 runs 15 residues. The CDR3 reads CASSLNEGSRGKAFF. CDR3 bases: TGTGCCAGCAGCTTGAATGAGGGGTCGCGGGGGAAAGCTTTCTTT.

The rearrangement uses TRBV19 and TRBJ2-1; 9 bases line up with TRBD2. V shed 3 bases, J shed 6 bases, and the junction held 12 bases outside the gene matches. This CDR3 is 17 amino acids long. Per the germline V gene, CDR1 is LNHDA and CDR2 is SQIVND (reference sequence). The CDR3 bases are TGTGCCAGTAGTATCGCGGCGGGAGGGCCTCAGAGCAATGAGCAGTTCTTC. Encoded protein: CASSIAAGGPQSNEQFF.

The V call is TRBV30, the J call TRBJ2-7, with D maybe TRBD2 (6 bases). The CDR3 is 11 residues long. From germline, CDR1 is GTSNPN and CDR2 SVGIG (reference sequence). Trimming cost V 2 bases and J 6 bases, with 8 bases left between them. The CDR3 reads CAWSQGGEQYF. CDR3 bases: TGTGCCTGGAGTCAGGGAGGCGAGCAGTACTTC.

The chain carries TRBV5-1 and TRBJ1-4; D call uncertain. Trimming shortened V by 3 bases and J by 4 bases, and 7 bases separated the two germline ends. The germline gives CDR1 SGHRS, CDR2 YFSETQ. The CDR3 covers 13 residues. The CDR3 region has the DNA TGCGCCAGCAGCTCCGAACTTAATGAAAAACTGTTTTTT. It translates to CASSSELNEKLFF.

This chain joins TRBV16 and TRBJ1-1; D possibly corresponds to TRBD1 (5 bases). Germline CDR1 and CDR2: KGHSY and FQNENV. The CDR3 extends over 14 amino acids. Trimming stripped 3 bases from V and 11 bases from J, with 19 bases between. CDR3 protein: CASSHPDRPYRAFF. CDR3 DNA: TGTGCCAGCAGCCATCCCGACAGACCCTACCGCGCTTTCTTT.

The rearrangement uses TRBV7-2 and TRBJ2-5, with D uncertain. The ends were cut back, 5 bases at V and 1 base at J, with 14 bases in the middle. This CDR3 is built from 15 residues. From germline, CDR1 is SGHTA and CDR2 FQGNSA. The CDR3 spells CASSESRAFQETQYF. CDR3 bases: TGTGCCAGCAGCGAATCTAGGGCCTTCCAAGAGACCCAGTACTTC.

The chain couples TRBV30 to TRBJ1-5; D is perhaps TRBD1 (5 bases). The V and J ends lost 2 bases and 1 base respectively, with 12 bases between them. CDR3 length: 15 residues. The germline CDR1 and CDR2 sequences are GTSNPN and SVGIG (reference sequence). The CDR3 region has the DNA TGTGCCTGGAGTTCTGGGGGGATAAGCAATCAGCCCCAGCATTTT. As protein: CAWSSGGISNQPQHF.

The chain is built from TRBV28 and TRBJ2-7, with D tentatively TRBD2 (6 bases). Germline V gene data show CDR1 as MDHEN and CDR2 as SYDVKM. This CDR3 is 15 amino acids long. Trimming removed 6 bases from V and 0 bases from J, with 15 bases in between. The CDR3 reads CASRTAGTDSYEQYF. The CDR3 region has the DNA TGTGCCAGCAGAACCGCCGGGACTGACTCCTACGAGCAGTACTTC.

The chain is built from TRBV6-1 and TRBJ1-1; D is uncertain. This CDR3 contains 13 residues. V was clipped by 4 bases and J by 4 bases, with 10 bases between them. Germline CDR1 and CDR2: MNHNS and SASEGT. CDR3 in DNA: TGTGCCAGCAGTGCAACGGGGTTCACTGAAGCTTTCTTT. As protein: CASSATGFTEAFF.

This rearrangement joins TRBV11-2 to TRBJ1-6, with TRBD1 identical over 7 bases. Germline CDR1 reads SGHAT; CDR2 reads FQNNGV. The CDR3 loop spans 15 amino acids. V dropped 6 bases and J dropped 9; count of bases not matched to a gene: 11. CDR3 bases: TGTGCCAGCAGAGATTCGGGGACAGCCGTTTCACCCCTCCACTTT. It yields the protein CASRDSGTAVSPLHF. Based on the CDR3 plus reference TRBV11-2 and TRBJ1-6, the full variable domain is EAGVAQSPRYKIIEKRQSVAFWCNPISGHATLYWYQQILGQGPKLLIQFQNNGVVDDSQLPKDRFSAERLKGVDSTLKIQPAKLEDSAVYLCASRDSGTAVSPLHFGNGTRLTVT.

The rearrangement uses TRBV9 and TRBJ2-5; D is possibly TRBD2 (5 bases). The CDR3 contains 16 residues. Germline V gene lookup returns CDR1 SGDLS and CDR2 YYNGEE. V lost 4 bases and J 1 base, leaving 17 bases between the germline ends. The CDR3 nucleotides read TGTGCCAGCAGCTCGGGGTGGGGTGCACCCCAAGAGACCCAGTACTTC. Protein product: CASSSGWGAPQETQYF.

This chain joins TRBV7-9 and TRBJ2-5; D might be TRBD1 (6 bases). CDR1 and CDR2 from the germline V gene are SEHNR and FQNEAQ (reference sequence). The CDR3 extends over 16 amino acids. Trimming took off 1 base at V and 1 base at J, with 13 bases between the two ends. CDR3 sequence (DNA): TGTGCCAGCAGCTTAGTACTTCTGGGGGCCCAAGAGACCCAGTACTTC. This encodes CASSLVLLGAQETQYF.

V is TRBV5-4 and J is TRBJ2-1, with 8 bases aligning to TRBD2. Germline CDR1 reads SGHNT; CDR2 reads YYREEE (reference sequence). The CDR3 covers 15 residues. Trimming at V came to 4 bases and at J to 5 bases, leaving 8 bases not matched to a gene. CDR3 nucleotides: TGTGCCAGCAGCCCGGTAGCGGGGCGGAACAATGAGCAGTTCTTC. It codes for CASSPVAGRNNEQFF.

This chain links TRBV27 with TRBJ2-1; 10 nucleotides agree with TRBD1. V gave up 5 bases and J gave up 3 bases; unmatched junction bases: 4. This CDR3 region has 15 residues. Germline V gives CDR1 MNHEY, CDR2 SMNVEV (reference sequence). The CDR3 nucleotides read TGTGCCAGCAGTCCCCGGACAGGGGGCTACAATGAGCAGTTCTTC. Translating it yields CASSPRTGGYNEQFF.

J is TRBJ1-2 and V is TRBV30; 7 bases match TRBD1. This CDR3 comprises 14 residues. Looked up from germline, CDR1 is GTSNPN and CDR2 is SVGIG (reference sequence). Trimming took 5 bases from V and 0 from J; bases not matched to a gene: 6. The CDR3, as DNA: TGTGCCTGGGAACCGACAGGGACTAACTATGGCTACACCTTC. Translated, it gives CAWEPTGTNYGYTF. Based on the CDR3 plus reference TRBV30 and TRBJ1-2, the full variable domain is SQTIHQWPATLVQPVGSPLSLECTVEGTSNPNLYWYRQAAGRGLQLLFYSVGIGQISSEVPQNLSASRPQDRQFILSSKKLLLSDSGFYLCAWEPTGTNYGYTFGSGTRLTVV.

The CDR3 DNA sequence: TGTGCCAGCAGTCTGTGGGGGAGACTTTTGAACACTGAAGCTTTCTTT. It yields the protein CASSLWGRLLNTEAFF. The V call is TRBV5-6, the J call TRBJ1-1, with D perhaps matching TRBD1 (5 bases). CDR3 length: 16 amino acids. With 5 bases removed from V and 0 bases from J, the gap between germline ends came to 17 bases. Germline-derived CDR1 and CDR2 are SGHDT and YYEEEE.

This clone was seen a handful of times. Additional DNA sequences in this sample encode the identical CDR3. The chain employs TRBV28 and TRBJ2-7; D not certain. CDR1 is MDHEN, CDR2 SYDVKM, per germline. The length of the CDR3 is 12 residues. V was clipped by 3 bases and J by 0 bases, with 3 bases between them. CDR3 protein: CASSFSSYEQYF. In DNA form, the CDR3 reads TGTGCCAGCAGTTTTAGCTCCTACGAGCAGTACTTC. The variable domain in full, with the rest retrieved from reference TRBV28 and TRBJ2-7, is DVKVTQSSRYLVKRTGEKVFLECVQDMDHENMFWYRQDPGLGLRLIYFSYDVKMKEKGDIPEGYSVSREKKERFSLILESASTNQTSMYLCASSFSSYEQYFGPGTRLTVT.

This chain links TRBV6-1 with TRBJ1-1; maybe TRBD1 (5 bases). The CDR3 has 14 residues. Germline CDR1 reads MNHNS; CDR2 reads SASEGT. The V gene lost 6 bases and the J gene lost 0 bases, with 11 bases spanning the gap. The CDR3 DNA reads TGTGCCAGCAGCTGGACACCGATGAACACTGAAGCTTTCTTT. Translated, it gives CASSWTPMNTEAFF.

This chain joins TRBV6-1 and TRBJ1-3; 8 nucleotides align to TRBD1. CDR3 length equals 14 residues. V lost 11 bases and J lost 4; bases outside the gene matches: 10. Germline loops: CDR1 MNHNS, CDR2 SASEGT. CDR3 coding DNA: TGTGCCGCTCGGACAGGGACGGCGGGAAACACCATATATTTT. Protein sequence: CAARTGTAGNTIYF.